This TCR beta chain was obtained from a study of cytomegalovirus exposure and HLA in healthy donors. PCR was performed using 60 Vbeta and 13 Jbeta primers. The repertoire was sequenced with immunoSEQ multiplex PCR; TCRdb's copy has only in-frame clones and lacks some. This sample yields 100,000 or so clones, of which roughly 80% are seen a single time; about 2% belongs to the top ten. The CDR3 spans 14 residues. CDR1 is MDHEN, CDR2 SYDVKM, per germline. Trimming cost V 2 bases and J 0 bases, with 6 bases left between them. The receptor was derived from a man aged 18 to 35 in good health and CMV-seronegative. V and J are TRBV28 and TRBJ2-3; the D is unclear. The sequenced sample consisted of PBMCs. CDR3 region: CASSLAVSTDTQYF. The DNA of the CDR3 is TGTGCCAGCAGTTTAGCGGTCAGCACAGATACGCAGTATTTT.